The clone carrying this T cell receptor (beta chain) was recorded at least ten times. The data were obtained in a study of neurological immune-mediated disorders. TCRdb re-called the 5' RACE reads through MiXCR, storing one row per CDR3 protein. The sample records approximately 44,000 distinct CDR3 sequences, over 4.5% being singletons. After removal of 1 base from V and 3 bases from J, the junction contained 9 bases not matched to a gene. The CDR3 consists of 17 residues. Germline lookup yields CDR1 SGHVS and CDR2 FQNEAQ. The cells used in sorted libraries, CD4+ or CD8+ T cells, numbered some 1 million.

This clonotype was obtained from a woman between 18 and 30 years old with multiple sclerosis. The gene calls are TRBV7-8 and TRBJ2-7, with 10 bases fitting TRBD2. The sample comprised CD4+ T cells from blood. Here the CDR3 reads CASSLVSSGGTYYEQYF. For the CDR3, the DNA is TGTGCCAGCAGCTTAGTTTCTAGCGGGGGCACCTACTACGAGCAGTACTTC.